The T cell receptor beta chain under discussion was sequenced for a study of blood T cell repertoires in COVID-19. Study-wide context: Spain, Italy and the United States supplied samples that represented acute and convalescent COVID-19.

Authors' methods: Amplification of reference gene primers provided the estimated nucleated cell counts. Profiling relied on immunoSEQ multiplex PCR, and the TCRdb table lists in-frame clones only, not all of them. The V and J calls and clone size were taken over from that table, and D and trimming were inferred from the DNA. The sample gives about 500,000 clones, around 90% of which show up once; around 0.7% is in the top ten. Study members were between about 18 and 90 years old and lived in 24 US regions. Specimen: PBMCs or T cells enriched from blood (not recorded which). The sequence derives from a woman younger than 35 who had recovered from COVID-19.

In DNA, the CDR3 is TGTGCCAGCACCCCGGGTTATAATTCACCCCTCCACTTT. Residues: CASTPGYNSPLHF. This chain uses TRBV6-5 with TRBJ1-6, with unresolved D. This CDR3 has 13 residues. Looked up from germline, CDR1 is MNHEY and CDR2 is SVGAGI. V was pared by 7 bases and J by 4 bases, with 8 bases between.